A single sample gave rise to the 20 T cell receptor beta chains below, sequenced in a study of CD8+ T cells in alopecia areata. Sequencing relied on a cDNA template that was reverse transcribed from extracted RNA. TCRdb keeps only in-frame clones here, not all; method: immunoSEQ multiplex PCR. Among roughly 150,000 clones listed, less than 70% were seen once. Treatment given: oral pan-JAK inhibitor, 5-10 mg twice daily. The sequencing used CD8+ T cells sorted from blood, collected at week 4, from a patient treated with tofacitinib. Receptors were obtained from a human donor with alopecia areata.

This clone has a handful of counts. The V call is TRBV6-5, the J call TRBJ2-4, with D perhaps TRBD2 (5 bases). The V and J ends lost 6 bases and 0 bases respectively, with 9 bases between them. The CDR3 contains 14 residues. Per germline, CDR1 MNHEY and CDR2 SVGAGI. The chain's CDR3 is CASSQRVAKNIQYF. CDR3 in DNA: TGTGCCAGCAGCCAGAGGGTAGCCAAAAACATTCAGTACTTC.

This clone was seen a single time. The rearrangement uses TRBV4-2 and TRBJ1-1; D perhaps matches TRBD1 (5 bases). The CDR3 has 16 amino acids. Looked up from germline, CDR1 is LGHNA and CDR2 is YNFKEQ. Trimming removed 0 bases from V and 0 bases from J, with 11 bases in between. The CDR3: CASSQDLEGLNTEAFF. The CDR3 DNA sequence: TGTGCCAGCAGCCAAGATCTCGAGGGGTTGAACACTGAAGCTTTCTTT.

V usage is TRBV9 and J usage is TRBJ2-7; tentatively, D is TRBD2 (6 bases). Germline CDR1 and CDR2: SGDLS and YYNGEE. The ends were cut back, 3 bases at V and 3 bases at J, with 16 bases in the middle. CDR3 length equals 15 residues. CDR3 in amino acids: CASSETPEGIYEQYF. The DNA of the CDR3 is TGTGCCAGCAGCGAGACCCCGGAGGGGATCTACGAGCAGTACTTC.

The table lists this clone with a few counts. This sequence joins TRBV6-5 and TRBJ1-2; D ambiguous. Trimming took off 8 bases at V and 0 bases at J, with 13 bases between the two ends. CDR3 length: 14 residues. The germline V gene encodes CDR1 MNHEY and CDR2 SVGAGI. The CDR3 loop reads CASASVGANYGYTF. DNA for the CDR3: TGTGCCAGCGCAAGCGTGGGAGCTAACTATGGCTACACCTTC.

This chain uses TRBV5-6 with TRBJ2-5; a possible D gene is TRBD2 (5 bases). Between the trimmed V and J ends, which lost 4 bases and 5 bases, there was a span of 15 bases. The CDR3 length is 14 residues. In germline, CDR1 is SGHDT, CDR2 YYEEEE. The chain's CDR3 is CASSPPSDWETQYF. In DNA, the CDR3 is TGTGCCAGCAGCCCCCCGTCGGACTGGGAGACCCAGTACTTC.

This chain links TRBV30 with TRBJ1-1, with 8 bases fitting TRBD1. The CDR3 runs 15 residues. Trimming removed 2 bases from V and 0 bases from J; junction bases left unmatched: 5. Germline V CDR1 and CDR2: GTSNPN, SVGIG (reference sequence). CDR3: CAWSWGQALNTEAFF. The CDR3 coding sequence is TGTGCCTGGAGTTGGGGACAGGCCCTGAACACTGAAGCTTTCTTT.

This chain links TRBV10-3 with TRBJ1-2, with TRBD1 as a possible D gene (5 bases). Trimming stripped 4 bases from V and 2 bases from J, with 5 bases between. Germline V CDR1 and CDR2: ENHRY, SYGVKD. The CDR3 extends over 12 amino acids. Here the CDR3 reads CAISGGNYGYTF. For the CDR3, the DNA is TGTGCCATCAGTGGGGGGAACTATGGCTACACCTTC.

This chain links TRBV11-2 with TRBJ2-7; D may be TRBD1 (6 bases). V was cut by 3 bases and J by 4 bases, with 10 bases left in between. The CDR3 runs 13 residues. Germline V gene lookup returns CDR1 SGHAT and CDR2 FQNNGV. The CDR3 region has the DNA TGTGCCAGCAGCTTCAGGGGAGCGTACGAGCAGTACTTC. Translating gives CASSFRGAYEQYF.

The V and J genes are TRBV11-1 and TRBJ2-2; D is unclear. Germline V gene sequence: CDR1 SGHAT, CDR2 FQDESV (reference sequence). This CDR3 contains 12 residues. Trimming pared 6 bases from V and 3 bases from J, leaving 5 bases between. The CDR3 spells CASRTYTGELFF. DNA of the CDR3: TGTGCCAGCAGAACGTACACCGGGGAGCTGTTTTTT.

In this sample, this clone turned up a few times. The V and J genes are TRBV7-6 and TRBJ2-7; D perhaps matches TRBD2 (6 bases). V dropped 5 bases and J dropped 1 base, with 15 bases sitting between them. CDR1 is SGHVS and CDR2 is FNYEAQ in the germline V gene. This CDR3 has 15 amino acids. The DNA of the CDR3 is TGTGCCAGCAGCATTGAGACTAGGGGATCCTACGAGCAGTACTTC. This codes for CASSIETRGSYEQYF.

The gene calls are TRBV6-6 and TRBJ1-2, with D hard to call. This CDR3 is built from 14 residues. CDR1 and CDR2 (germline): MNHNY, SVGAGI (reference sequence). V was trimmed by 0 bases and J by 6 bases, leaving 11 bases between them. For the CDR3, the DNA is TGTGCCAGCAGTTACTCGACGGGGAGGAATGGCTACACCTTC. This encodes CASSYSTGRNGYTF.

This rearrangement joins TRBV6-1 to TRBJ2-7; D gene unclear. V was shortened by 3 bases and J by 2 bases, with 8 bases between the two germline ends. Germline assignment: CDR1 MNHNS and CDR2 SASEGT. The CDR3 is made up of 13 amino acids. CDR3 loop: CASSEGITYEQYF. The CDR3 region has the DNA TGTGCCAGCAGTGAGGGGATTACCTACGAGCAGTACTTC.

This chain uses TRBV29-1 with TRBJ1-2; D remains unclear. This CDR3 region has 10 residues. Germline CDR1 and CDR2: SQVTM and ANQGSEA. The germline V and J ends were trimmed by 6 bases and 10 bases, with 12 bases remaining between them. Here the CDR3 reads CSVPSSPYTF. The CDR3 region has the DNA TGCAGCGTCCCCAGCAGCCCCTACACCTTC.

The gene calls are TRBV4-1 and TRBJ1-2; the D is unclear. Per the germline V gene, CDR1 is MGHRA and CDR2 is YSYEKL. This CDR3 is 13 amino acids long. V was cut by 0 bases and J by 6 bases, with 8 bases left in between. CDR3 DNA sequence: TGCGCCAGCAGCCAAGATTCGGACCATGGCTACACCTTC. It specifies CASSQDSDHGYTF.

This chain links TRBV5-6 with TRBJ1-1; D is uncertain. Germline V gives CDR1 SGHDT, CDR2 YYEEEE. Trimming cost V 1 base and J 1 base, with 5 bases left between them. CDR3 length: 13 amino acids. The CDR3 region has the DNA TGTGCCAGCAGCTTGTGGGGGAACACTGAAGCTTTCTTT. Amino acid sequence: CASSLWGNTEAFF.

The rearrangement uses TRBV5-1 and TRBJ1-4; D unresolved. This CDR3 is 13 amino acids long. Trimming left V 0 bases short and J 12 bases short, with 12 bases between. CDR1 is SGHRS, CDR2 YFSETQ, per germline. In DNA form, the CDR3 reads TGCGCCAGCAGCTTGGATACGCGGCCCCAACTGTTTTTT. This translates into CASSLDTRPQLFF.

The chain links TRBV15 to TRBJ2-7; 7 bases match TRBD2. The CDR3 totals 15 residues. Germline V gene data show CDR1 as LNHNV and CDR2 as YYDKDF (reference sequence). V shed 4 bases, J shed 5 bases, and the junction held 11 bases outside the gene matches. The CDR3 DNA reads as TGTGCCACCAGCACTCCGGGGACTACCCTCGACGAGCAGTACTTC. Translated: CATSTPGTTLDEQYF. Looking up the rest from reference TRBV15 and TRBJ2-7 gives the full variable domain: DAMVIQNPRYQVTQFGKPVTLSCSQTLNHNVMYWYQQKSSQAPKLLFHYYDKDFNNEADTPDNFQSRRPNTSFCFLDIRSPGLGDTAMYLCATSTPGTTLDEQYFGPGTRLTVT.

V is TRBV23-1 and J is TRBJ1-5; 9 bases are shared with TRBD1. TRBV23-1 is filed as an ORF, its function uncertain. The CDR3 covers 20 residues. J was trimmed by 0 bases and V by 6 bases; bases with no gene match: 18. CDR3 protein: CASSRDREGGSRHSNQPQHF. The CDR3 DNA is TGCGCCAGCAGCCGGGACAGGGAGGGGGGATCCAGACATAGCAATCAGCCCCAGCATTTT.

The V gene is TRBV10-1, the J gene TRBJ2-2; 9 positions agree with TRBD2. Germline-derived CDR1 and CDR2 are WNHNN and SYGVQD (reference sequence). Germline trimming cut 5 bases from V and 1 base from J; bases unmatched to any gene: 2. The CDR3 contains 15 residues. Written as DNA, the CDR3 is TGCGCCAGCAGTTCTAGCGGGGAGAACACCGGGGAGCTGTTTTTT. It codes for CASSSSGENTGELFF.

Only a few counts were recorded for this clone. The genes are TRBV15 and TRBJ1-1, with 10 nucleotides matching TRBD1. Trimming took 9 bases from V and 5 from J; bases not matched to a gene: 9. There are 14 residues in the CDR3. Germline V gene lookup returns CDR1 LNHNV and CDR2 YYDKDF (reference sequence). CDR3 in DNA: TGTGCCACTAATCCGGGACAGGGGAATACTGAAGCTTTCTTT. This gives the protein CATNPGQGNTEAFF. Looking up the rest from reference TRBV15 and TRBJ1-1 gives the full variable domain: DAMVIQNPRYQVTQFGKPVTLSCSQTLNHNVMYWYQQKSSQAPKLLFHYYDKDFNNEADTPDNFQSRRPNTSFCFLDIRSPGLGDTAMYLCATNPGQGNTEAFFGQGTRLTVV.